This TCR beta chain was recorded in a study of T cells in Graves' hyperthyroidism and ophthalmopathy. On the study more broadly: Any treatment followed the collection of peripheral blood at initial diagnosis.

CDR1 MNHEY and CDR2 SVGAGI come from the germline V gene. The CDR3 length is 16 residues. The V and J ends lost 2 bases and 2 bases, in that order; junction bases with no gene match: 4. This clonotype was detected only a few times. Amplified regions were TCR beta CDR3 sequences from RNA transcripts. The HTBI set primed first-round TCR CDR3 RT-PCR. TCRdb reprocessed the multiplex PCR reads with MiXCR, giving one entry per CDR3 protein. The sample consists of over 700,000 distinct CDR3 sequences, around a third of them appearing once. PBMCs were sourced from more than 7.5 ml fresh peripheral blood. This TCR was recovered from a woman between 40 and 55 years old with Graves' hyperthyroidism. Sequencing was performed on blood. The V call is TRBV6-5, the J call TRBJ2-2; 8 positions agree with TRBD2. The CDR3: CASSYELAVNTGELFF. In DNA form, the CDR3 reads TGTGCCAGCAGTTACGAACTAGCGGTTAACACCGGGGAGCTGTTTTTT.